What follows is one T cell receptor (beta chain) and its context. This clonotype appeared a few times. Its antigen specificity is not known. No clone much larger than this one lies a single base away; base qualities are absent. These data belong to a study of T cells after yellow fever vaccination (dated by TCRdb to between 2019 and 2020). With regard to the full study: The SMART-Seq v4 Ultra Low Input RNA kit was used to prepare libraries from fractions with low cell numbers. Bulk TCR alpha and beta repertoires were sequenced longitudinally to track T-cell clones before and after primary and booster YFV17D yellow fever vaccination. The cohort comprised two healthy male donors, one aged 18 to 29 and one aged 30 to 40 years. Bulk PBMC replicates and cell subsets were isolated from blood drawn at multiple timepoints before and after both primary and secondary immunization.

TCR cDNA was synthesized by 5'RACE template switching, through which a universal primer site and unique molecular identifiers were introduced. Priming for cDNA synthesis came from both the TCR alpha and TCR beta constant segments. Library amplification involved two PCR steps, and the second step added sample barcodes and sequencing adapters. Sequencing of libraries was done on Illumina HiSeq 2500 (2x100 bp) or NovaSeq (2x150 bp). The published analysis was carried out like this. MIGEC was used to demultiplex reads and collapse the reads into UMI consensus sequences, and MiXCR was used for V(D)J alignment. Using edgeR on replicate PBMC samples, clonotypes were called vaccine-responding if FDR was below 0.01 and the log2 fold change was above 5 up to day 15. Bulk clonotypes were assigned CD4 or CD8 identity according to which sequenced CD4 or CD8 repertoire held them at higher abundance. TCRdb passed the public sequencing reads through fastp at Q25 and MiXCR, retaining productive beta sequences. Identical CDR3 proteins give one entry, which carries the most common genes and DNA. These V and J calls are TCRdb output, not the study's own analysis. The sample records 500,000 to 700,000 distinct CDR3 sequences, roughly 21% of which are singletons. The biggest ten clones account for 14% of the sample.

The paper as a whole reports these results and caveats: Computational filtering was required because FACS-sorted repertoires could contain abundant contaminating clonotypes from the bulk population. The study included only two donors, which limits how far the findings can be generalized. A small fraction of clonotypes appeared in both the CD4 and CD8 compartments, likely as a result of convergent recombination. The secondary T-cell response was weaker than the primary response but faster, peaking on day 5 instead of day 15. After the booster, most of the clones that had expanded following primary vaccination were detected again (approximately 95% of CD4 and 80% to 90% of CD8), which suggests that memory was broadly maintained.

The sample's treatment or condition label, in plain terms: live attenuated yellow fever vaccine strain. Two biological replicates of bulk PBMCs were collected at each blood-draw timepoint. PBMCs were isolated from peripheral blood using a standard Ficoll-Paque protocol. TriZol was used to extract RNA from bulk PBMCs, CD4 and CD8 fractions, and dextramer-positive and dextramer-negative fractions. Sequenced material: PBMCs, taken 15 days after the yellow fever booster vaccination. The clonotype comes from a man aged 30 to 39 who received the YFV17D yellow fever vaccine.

The CDR3 reads as follows: CASSQVGSDTGELFF. The nucleotides are TGCGCCAGCAGCCAAGTAGGCAGCGACACCGGGGAGCTGTTTTTT. The rearrangement joined TRBV4-3 to TRBJ2-2, with the identity of the D gene unclear. Between the V and J ends, shortened by 1 base and 3 bases respectively, the junction contains 9 bases. The germline V gene gives CDR1 as LGHNA and CDR2 as YSLEER. The CDR3 spans 15 residues, from the cysteine through the phenylalanine. Just CDR3 DNA is preserved here, 45 bases in frame from base 1.